Below, one T cell receptor beta chain is given with its context. The entry originates in a study of blood T cell repertoires in COVID-19. Some clones are missing from TCRdb's copy, which holds only in-frame ones; the method was immunoSEQ multiplex PCR. Here the sample spans approximately 450,000 clones, around nine tenths being singletons. This CDR3 is built from 13 residues. Germline values: CDR1 LNHDA, CDR2 SQIVND (reference sequence). The V end was cut by 8 bases, the J end by 2 bases, with 9 bases between. Sequenced sample: PBMCs or T cells enriched from blood (not recorded which). The origin of this receptor is a young woman with acute COVID-19. The gene calls are TRBV19 and TRBJ1-4, with no clear D. CDR3 sequence reads: CASGGVTNEKLFF. CDR3 nucleotides: TGTGCCAGTGGCGGGGTGACTAATGAAAAACTGTTTTTT. The variable domain in full, completed from reference TRBV19 and TRBJ1-4, reads DGGITQSPKYLFRKEGQNVTLSCEQNLNHDAMYWYRQDPGQGLRLIYYSQIVNDFQKGDIAEGYSVSREKKESFPLTVTSAQKNPTAFYLCASGGVTNEKLFFGSGTQLSVL.